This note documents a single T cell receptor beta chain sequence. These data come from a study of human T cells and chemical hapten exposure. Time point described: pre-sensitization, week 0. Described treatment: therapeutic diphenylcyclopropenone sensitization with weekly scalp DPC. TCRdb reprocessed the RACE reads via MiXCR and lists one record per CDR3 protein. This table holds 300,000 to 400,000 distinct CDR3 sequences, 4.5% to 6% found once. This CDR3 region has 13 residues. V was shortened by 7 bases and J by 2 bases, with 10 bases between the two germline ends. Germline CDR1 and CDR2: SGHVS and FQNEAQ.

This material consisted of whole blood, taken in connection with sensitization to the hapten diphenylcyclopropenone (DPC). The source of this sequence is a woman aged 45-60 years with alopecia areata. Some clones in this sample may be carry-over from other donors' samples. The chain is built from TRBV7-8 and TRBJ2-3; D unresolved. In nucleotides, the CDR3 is TGTGCCAGCACCTTCCCAACCACAGATACGCAGTATTTT. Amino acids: CASTFPTTDTQYF.